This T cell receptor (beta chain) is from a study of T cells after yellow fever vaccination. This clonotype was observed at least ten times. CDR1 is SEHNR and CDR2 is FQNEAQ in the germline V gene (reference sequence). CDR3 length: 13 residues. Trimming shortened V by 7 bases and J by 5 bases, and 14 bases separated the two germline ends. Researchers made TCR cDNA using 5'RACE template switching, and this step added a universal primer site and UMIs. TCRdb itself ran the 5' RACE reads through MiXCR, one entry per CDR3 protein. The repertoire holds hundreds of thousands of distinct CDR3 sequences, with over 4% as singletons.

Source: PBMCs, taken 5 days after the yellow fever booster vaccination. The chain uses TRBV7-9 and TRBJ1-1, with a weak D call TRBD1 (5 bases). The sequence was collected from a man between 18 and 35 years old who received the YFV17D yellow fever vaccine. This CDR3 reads CASNLQENTEAFF. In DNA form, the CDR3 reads TGTGCCAGCAACCTACAGGAAAATACTGAAGCTTTCTTT.